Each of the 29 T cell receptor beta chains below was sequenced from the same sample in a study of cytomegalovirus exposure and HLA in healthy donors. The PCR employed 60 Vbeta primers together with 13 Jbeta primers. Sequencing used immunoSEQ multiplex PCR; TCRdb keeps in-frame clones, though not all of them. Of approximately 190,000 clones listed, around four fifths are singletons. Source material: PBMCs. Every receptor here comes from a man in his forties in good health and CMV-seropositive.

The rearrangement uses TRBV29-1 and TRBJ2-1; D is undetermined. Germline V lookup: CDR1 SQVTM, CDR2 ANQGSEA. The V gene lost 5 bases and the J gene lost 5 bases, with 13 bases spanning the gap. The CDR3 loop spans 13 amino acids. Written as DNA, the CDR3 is TGCAGCGTTTTGCCCCCTAGGAACAATGAGCAGTTCTTC. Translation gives CSVLPPRNNEQFF.

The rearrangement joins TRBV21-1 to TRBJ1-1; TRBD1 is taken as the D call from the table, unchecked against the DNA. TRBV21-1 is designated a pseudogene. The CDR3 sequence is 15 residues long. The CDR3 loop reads CASSPQGFRNTEAFF. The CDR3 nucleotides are TGTGCCAGCAGCCCTCAGGGGTTTCGGAACACTGAAGCTTTCTTT.

Here the CDR3 reads CAWGLAGGNNEQFF. CDR3 nucleotides: TGTGCCTGGGGACTAGCGGGGGGAAACAATGAGCAGTTCTTC. This chain uses TRBV30 with TRBJ2-1; 14 bases match TRBD2. V lost 5 bases, J lost 5 bases, and 2 bases stayed unmatched. CDR3 length equals 14 residues. CDR1 and CDR2 (germline): GTSNPN, SVGIG (reference sequence). Supplemented by reference TRBV30 and TRBJ2-1, the full variable domain reads SQTIHQWPATLVQPVGSPLSLECTVEGTSNPNLYWYRQAAGRGLQLLFYSVGIGQISSEVPQNLSASRPQDRQFILSSKKLLLSDSGFYLCAWGLAGGNNEQFFGPGTRLTVL.

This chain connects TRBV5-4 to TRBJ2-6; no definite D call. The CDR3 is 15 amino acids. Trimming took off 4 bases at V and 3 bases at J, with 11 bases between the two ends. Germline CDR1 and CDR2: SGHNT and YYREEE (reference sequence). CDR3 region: CASSAPPGGANVLTF. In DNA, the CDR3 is TGTGCCAGCAGCGCACCCCCCGGTGGGGCCAACGTCCTGACTTTC.

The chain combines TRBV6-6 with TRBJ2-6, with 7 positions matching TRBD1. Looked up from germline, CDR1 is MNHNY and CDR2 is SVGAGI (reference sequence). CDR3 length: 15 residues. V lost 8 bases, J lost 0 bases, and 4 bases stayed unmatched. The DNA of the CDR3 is TGTGCCAGCCGGGACAGTTCCTCTGGGGCCAACGTCCTGACTTTC. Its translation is CASRDSSSGANVLTF.

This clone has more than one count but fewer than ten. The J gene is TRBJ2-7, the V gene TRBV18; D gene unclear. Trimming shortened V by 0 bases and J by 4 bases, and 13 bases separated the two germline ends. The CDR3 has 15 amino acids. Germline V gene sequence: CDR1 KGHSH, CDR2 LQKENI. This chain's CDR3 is CASSPPSKNIYEQYF. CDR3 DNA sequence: TGTGCCAGCTCACCACCGAGTAAAAATATTTACGAGCAGTACTTC. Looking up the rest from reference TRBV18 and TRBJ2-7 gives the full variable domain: NAGVMQNPRHLVRRRGQEARLRCSPMKGHSHVYWYRQLPEEGLKFMVYLQKENIIDESGMPKERFSAEFPKEGPSILRIQQVVRGDSAAYFCASSPPSKNIYEQYFGPGTRLTVT.

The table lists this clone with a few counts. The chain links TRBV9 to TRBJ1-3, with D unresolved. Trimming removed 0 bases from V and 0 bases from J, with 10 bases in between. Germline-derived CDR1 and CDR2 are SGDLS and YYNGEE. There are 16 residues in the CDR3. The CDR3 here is CASSVADIRSGNTIYF. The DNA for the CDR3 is TGTGCCAGCAGCGTAGCCGACATTCGCTCTGGAAACACCATATATTTT.

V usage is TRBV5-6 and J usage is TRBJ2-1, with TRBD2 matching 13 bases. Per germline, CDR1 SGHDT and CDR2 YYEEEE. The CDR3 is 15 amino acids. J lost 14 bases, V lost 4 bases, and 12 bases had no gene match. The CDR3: CASSLILAGGPGEFF. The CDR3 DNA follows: TGTGCCAGCAGCCTCATACTAGCGGGAGGGCCGGGTGAGTTCTTC.

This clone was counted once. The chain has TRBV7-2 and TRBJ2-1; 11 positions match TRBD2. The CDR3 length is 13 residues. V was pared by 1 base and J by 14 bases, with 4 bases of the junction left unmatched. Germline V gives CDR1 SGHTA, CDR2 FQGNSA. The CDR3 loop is CASSLGLAGGKFF. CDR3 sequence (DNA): TGTGCCAGCAGCTTAGGTCTAGCGGGAGGAAAGTTCTTC.

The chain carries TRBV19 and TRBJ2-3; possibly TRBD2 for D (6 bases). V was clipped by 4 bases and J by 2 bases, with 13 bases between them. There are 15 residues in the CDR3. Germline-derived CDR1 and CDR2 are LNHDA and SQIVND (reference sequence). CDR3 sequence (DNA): TGTGCCAGTAGTAGGGACTTGGGGCCCACAGATACGCAGTATTTT. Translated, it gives CASSRDLGPTDTQYF.

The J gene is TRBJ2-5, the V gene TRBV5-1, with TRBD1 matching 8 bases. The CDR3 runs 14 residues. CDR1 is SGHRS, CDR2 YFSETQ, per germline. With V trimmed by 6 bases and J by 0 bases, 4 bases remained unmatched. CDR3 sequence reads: CASKQGENQETQYF. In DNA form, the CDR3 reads TGCGCCAGCAAACAGGGGGAGAACCAAGAGACCCAGTACTTC.

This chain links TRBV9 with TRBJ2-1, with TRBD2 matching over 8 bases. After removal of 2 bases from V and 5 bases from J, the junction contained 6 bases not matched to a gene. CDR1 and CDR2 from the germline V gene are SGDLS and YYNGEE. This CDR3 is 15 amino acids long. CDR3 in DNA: TGTGCCAGCAGCGTTATAGCGGGACTCGACAATGAGCAGTTCTTC. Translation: CASSVIAGLDNEQFF.

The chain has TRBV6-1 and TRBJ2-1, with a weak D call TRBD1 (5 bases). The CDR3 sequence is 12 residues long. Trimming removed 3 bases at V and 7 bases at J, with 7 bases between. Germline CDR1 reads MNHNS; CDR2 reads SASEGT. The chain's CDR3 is CASSDQGNEQFF. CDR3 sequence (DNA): TGTGCCAGCAGTGACCAGGGAAATGAGCAGTTCTTC.

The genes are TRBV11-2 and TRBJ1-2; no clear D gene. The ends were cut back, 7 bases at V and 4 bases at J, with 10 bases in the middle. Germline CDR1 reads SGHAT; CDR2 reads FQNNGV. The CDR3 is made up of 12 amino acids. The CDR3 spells CASTRTGYGYTF. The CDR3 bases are TGTGCCAGCACCCGAACGGGCTATGGCTACACCTTC.

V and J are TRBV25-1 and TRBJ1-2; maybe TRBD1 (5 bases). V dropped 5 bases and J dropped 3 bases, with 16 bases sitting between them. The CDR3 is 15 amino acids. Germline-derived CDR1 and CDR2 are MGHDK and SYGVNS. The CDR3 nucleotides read TGTGCCAGCAGTCGAGAGGTAGGGGCGGACTATGGCTACACCTTC. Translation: CASSREVGADYGYTF.

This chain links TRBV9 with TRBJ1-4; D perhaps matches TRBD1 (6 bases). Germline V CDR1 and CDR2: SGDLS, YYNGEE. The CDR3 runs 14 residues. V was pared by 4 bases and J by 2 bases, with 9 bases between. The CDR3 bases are TGTGCCAGCAGCCCCACAGGGACTAATGAAAAACTGTTTTTT. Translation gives CASSPTGTNEKLFF.

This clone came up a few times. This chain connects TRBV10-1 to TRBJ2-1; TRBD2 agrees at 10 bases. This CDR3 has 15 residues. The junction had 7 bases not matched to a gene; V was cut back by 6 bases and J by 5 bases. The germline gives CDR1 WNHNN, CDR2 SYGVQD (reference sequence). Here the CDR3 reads CASRRGLASDNEQFF. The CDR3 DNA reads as TGCGCCAGCAGAAGGGGACTAGCGAGTGACAATGAGCAGTTCTTC.

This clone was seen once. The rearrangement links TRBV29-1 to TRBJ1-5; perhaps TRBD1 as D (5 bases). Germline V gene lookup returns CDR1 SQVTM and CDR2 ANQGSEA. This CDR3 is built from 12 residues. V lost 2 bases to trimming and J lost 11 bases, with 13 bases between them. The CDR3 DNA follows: TGCAGCGTTGAATTTGGGGGGAAAGCCCAGCATTTT. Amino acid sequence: CSVEFGGKAQHF.

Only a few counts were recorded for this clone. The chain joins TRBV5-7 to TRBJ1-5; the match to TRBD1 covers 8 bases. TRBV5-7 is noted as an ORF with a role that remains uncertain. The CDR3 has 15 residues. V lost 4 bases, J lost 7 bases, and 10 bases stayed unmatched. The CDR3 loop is CASSPRDRSGQPQHF. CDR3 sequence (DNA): TGTGCCAGCAGCCCCCGGGACAGGTCGGGACAGCCCCAGCATTTT.

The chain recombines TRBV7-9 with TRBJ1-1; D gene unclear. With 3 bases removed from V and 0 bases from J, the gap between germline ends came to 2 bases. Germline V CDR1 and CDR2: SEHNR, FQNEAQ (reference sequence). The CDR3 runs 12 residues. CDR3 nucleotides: TGTGCCAGCAGCTTCATGAACACTGAAGCTTTCTTT. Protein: CASSFMNTEAFF.

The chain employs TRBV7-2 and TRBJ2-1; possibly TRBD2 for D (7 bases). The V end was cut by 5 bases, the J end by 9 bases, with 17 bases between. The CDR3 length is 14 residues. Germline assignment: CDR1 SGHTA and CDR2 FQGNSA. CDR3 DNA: TGTGCCAGCAGCCCCAAGGGGGGGCGGATTGAGCAGTTCTTC. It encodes CASSPKGGRIEQFF.

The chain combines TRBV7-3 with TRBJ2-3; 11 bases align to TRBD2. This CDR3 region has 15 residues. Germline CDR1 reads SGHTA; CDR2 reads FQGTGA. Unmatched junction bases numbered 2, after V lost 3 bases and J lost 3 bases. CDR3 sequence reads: CASSFTSGSTDTQYF. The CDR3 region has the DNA TGTGCCAGCAGCTTCACTAGCGGGAGTACAGATACGCAGTATTTT.

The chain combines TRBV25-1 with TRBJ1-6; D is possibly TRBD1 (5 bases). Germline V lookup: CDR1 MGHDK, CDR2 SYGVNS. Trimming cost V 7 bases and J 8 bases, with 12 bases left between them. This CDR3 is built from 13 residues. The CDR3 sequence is CASKGQGDSPLHF. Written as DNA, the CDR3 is TGTGCCAGCAAGGGGCAGGGCGATTCACCCCTCCACTTT.

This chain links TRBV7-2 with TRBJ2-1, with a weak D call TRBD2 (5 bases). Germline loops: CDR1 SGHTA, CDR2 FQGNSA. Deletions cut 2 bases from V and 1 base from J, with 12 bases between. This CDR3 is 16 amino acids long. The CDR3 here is CASSLNQRISYNEQFF. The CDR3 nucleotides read TGTGCCAGCAGCTTAAACCAGCGGATATCCTACAATGAGCAGTTCTTC.

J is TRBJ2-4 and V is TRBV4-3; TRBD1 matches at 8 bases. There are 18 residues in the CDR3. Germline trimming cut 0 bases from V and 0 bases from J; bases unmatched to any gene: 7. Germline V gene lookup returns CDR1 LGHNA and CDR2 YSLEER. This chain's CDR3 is CASSQDFQGASAKNIQYF. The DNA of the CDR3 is TGCGCCAGCAGCCAAGATTTTCAGGGGGCCTCAGCCAAAAACATTCAGTACTTC.

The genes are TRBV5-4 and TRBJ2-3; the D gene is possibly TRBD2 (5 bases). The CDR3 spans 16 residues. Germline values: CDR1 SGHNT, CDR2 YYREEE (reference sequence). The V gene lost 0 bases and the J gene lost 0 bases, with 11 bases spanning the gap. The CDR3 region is CASSLDYRTSTDTQYF. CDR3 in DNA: TGTGCCAGCAGCTTGGACTATCGGACTAGCACAGATACGCAGTATTTT.

In nucleotides, the CDR3 is TGTGCCAGCAGTTGGGAGGGTCGAATCGGAGTCCAGTACTTC. The encoded protein is CASSWEGRIGVQYF. V usage is TRBV27 and J usage is TRBJ2-5; 7 bases fit TRBD2. Germline V gene lookup returns CDR1 MNHEY and CDR2 SMNVEV (reference sequence). The CDR3 has 14 residues. V shed 4 bases and J 10 bases; nucleotides not matched to a gene: 12.

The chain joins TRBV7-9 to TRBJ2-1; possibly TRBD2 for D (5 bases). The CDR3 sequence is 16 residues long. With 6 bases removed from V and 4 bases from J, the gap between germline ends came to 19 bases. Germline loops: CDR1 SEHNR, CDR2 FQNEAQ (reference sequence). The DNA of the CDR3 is TGTGCCAGCAGTGTTAGAAGCGGAGCCCTATACAATGAGCAGTTCTTC. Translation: CASSVRSGALYNEQFF.

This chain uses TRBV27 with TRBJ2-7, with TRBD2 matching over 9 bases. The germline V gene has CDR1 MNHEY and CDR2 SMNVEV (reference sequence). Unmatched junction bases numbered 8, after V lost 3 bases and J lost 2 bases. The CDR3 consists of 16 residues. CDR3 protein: CASSLSGRGGAYEQYF. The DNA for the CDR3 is TGTGCCAGCAGTTTGTCCGGGCGGGGGGGAGCCTACGAGCAGTACTTC.